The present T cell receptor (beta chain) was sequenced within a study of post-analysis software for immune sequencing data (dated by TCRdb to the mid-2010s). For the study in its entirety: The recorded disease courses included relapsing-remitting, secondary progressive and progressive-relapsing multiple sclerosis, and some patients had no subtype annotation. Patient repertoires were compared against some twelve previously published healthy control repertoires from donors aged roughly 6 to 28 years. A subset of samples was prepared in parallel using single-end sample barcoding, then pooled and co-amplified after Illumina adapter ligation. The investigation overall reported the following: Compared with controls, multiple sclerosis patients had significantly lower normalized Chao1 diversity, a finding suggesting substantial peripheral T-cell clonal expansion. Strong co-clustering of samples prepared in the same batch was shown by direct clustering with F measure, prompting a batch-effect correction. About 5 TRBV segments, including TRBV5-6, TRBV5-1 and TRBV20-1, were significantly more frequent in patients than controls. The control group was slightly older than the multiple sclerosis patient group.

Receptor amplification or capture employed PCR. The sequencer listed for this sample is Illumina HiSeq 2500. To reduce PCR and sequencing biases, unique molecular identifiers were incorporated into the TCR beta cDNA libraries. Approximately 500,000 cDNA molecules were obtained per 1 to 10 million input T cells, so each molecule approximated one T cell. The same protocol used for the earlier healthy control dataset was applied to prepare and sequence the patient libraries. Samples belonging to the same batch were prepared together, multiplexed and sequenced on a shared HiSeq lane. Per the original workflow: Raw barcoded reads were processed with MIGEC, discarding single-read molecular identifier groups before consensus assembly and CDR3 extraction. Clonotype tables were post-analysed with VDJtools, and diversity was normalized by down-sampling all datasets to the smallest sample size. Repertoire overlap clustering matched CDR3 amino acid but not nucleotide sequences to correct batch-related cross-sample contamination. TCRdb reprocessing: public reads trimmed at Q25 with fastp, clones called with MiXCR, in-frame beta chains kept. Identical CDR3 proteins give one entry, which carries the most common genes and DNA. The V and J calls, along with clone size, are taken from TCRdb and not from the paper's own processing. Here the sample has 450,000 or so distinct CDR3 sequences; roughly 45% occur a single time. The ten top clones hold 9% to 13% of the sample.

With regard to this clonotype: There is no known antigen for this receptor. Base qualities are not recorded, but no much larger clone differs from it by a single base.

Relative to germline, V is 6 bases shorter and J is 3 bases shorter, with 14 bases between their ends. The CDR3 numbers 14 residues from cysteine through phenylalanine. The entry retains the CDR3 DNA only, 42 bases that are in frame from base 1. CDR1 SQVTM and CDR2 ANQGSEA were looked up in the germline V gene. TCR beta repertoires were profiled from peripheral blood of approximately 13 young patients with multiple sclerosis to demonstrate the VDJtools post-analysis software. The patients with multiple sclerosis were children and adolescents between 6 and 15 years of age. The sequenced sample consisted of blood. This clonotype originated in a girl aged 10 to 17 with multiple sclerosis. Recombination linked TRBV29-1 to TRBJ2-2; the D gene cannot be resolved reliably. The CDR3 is CSVLLRPDTGELFF. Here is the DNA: TGCAGCGTCCTACTAAGACCGGACACCGGGGAGCTGTTTTTT.